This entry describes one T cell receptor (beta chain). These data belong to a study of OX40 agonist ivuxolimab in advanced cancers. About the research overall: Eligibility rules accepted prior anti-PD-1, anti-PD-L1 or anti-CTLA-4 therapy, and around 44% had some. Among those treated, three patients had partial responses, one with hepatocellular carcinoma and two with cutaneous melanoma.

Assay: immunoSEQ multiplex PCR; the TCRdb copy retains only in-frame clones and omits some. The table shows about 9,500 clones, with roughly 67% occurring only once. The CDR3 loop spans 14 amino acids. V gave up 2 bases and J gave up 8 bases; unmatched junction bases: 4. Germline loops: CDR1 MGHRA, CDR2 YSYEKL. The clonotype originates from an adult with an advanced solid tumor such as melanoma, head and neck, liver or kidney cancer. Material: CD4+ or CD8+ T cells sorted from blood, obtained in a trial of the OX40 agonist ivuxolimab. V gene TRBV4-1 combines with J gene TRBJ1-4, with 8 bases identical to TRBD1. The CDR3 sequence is CASSQRTGGEKLFF. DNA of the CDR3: TGCGCCAGCAGCCAACGCACAGGGGGAGAAAAACTGTTTTTT.